This TCR beta chain was recovered during a study of blood T cells in healthy people across ages. Study conclusions and caveats: There were more naive CD4+ cells and higher diversity in long-lived donors than in aged donors. Shifts in expanded clonotypes may have been confounded by donor CMV status, which was unknown.

The germline V gene encodes CDR1 MNHEY and CDR2 SVGAGI. This CDR3 has 15 residues. Samples each had at least 5 micrograms of total RNA extracted. As regards this clonotype: Its antigen is currently unknown.

Next came a second PCR, run for about 6 to 12 cycles, which used a sample-barcoded 5' primer along with a J-beta primer mix. Every single cDNA molecule received a tag from a template-switch adaptor with 12 random nucleotides. TCRdb ran MiXCR on the 5' RACE reads and lists one entry per CDR3 protein. The profile shows approximately 850,000 distinct CDR3 sequences, nearly 60% of them singletons. The sample taken for sequencing was blood. This sequence joins TRBV6-5 and TRBJ2-5, with a tentative D call TRBD2 (6 bases). The J call may be incorrect, as the DNA end agrees better with TRBJ2-7. This receptor was taken from a man aged 30 to 45 in good health. CDR3 DNA sequence: TGTGCCAGCAGCATGTCCCCGGGGGACGCCAACGAGCAGTACTTC. Protein: CASSMSPGDANEQYF.